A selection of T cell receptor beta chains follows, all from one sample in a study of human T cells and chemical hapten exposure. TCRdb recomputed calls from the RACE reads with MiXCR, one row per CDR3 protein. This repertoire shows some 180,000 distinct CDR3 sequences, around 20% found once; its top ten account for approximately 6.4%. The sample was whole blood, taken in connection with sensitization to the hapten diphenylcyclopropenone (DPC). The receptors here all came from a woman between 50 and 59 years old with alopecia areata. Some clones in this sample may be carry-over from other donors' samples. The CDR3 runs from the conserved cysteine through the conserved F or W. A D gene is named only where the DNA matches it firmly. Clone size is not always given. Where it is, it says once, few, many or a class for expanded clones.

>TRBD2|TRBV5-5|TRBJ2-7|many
CASSEGLAASYEQYF
TGTGCCAGCAGCGAGGGACTAGCGGCGTCCTACGAGCAGTACTTC
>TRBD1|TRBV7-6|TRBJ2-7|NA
CASSLGTGNRGEQYF
TGTGCCAGCAGCTTAGGGACAGGGAACAGGGGCGAGCAGTACTTC
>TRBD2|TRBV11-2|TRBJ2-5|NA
CASSLDQRGMGTQYF
TGTGCCAGCAGCTTAGATCAGCGGGGAATGGGGACCCAGTACTTC
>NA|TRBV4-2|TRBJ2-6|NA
CASSHPISGANVLTF
TGTGCCAGCAGCCACCCGATCTCTGGGGCCAACGTCCTGACTTTC
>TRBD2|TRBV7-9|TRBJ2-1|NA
CASSRLSGSSYNEQFF
TGTGCCAGCAGCCGACTTAGCGGGAGCTCCTACAATGAGCAGTTCTTC
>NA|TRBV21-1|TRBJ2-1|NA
CASSKGTAGNNEQFF
TGTGCCAGCAGCAAAGGGACAGCCGGGAATAATGAGCAGTTCTTC
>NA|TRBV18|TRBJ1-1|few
CASSSSIGAEAFF
TGTGCCAGCTCATCGTCGATCGGGGCTGAAGCTTTCTTT
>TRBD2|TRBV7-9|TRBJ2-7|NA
CASSPLAAPSYEQYF
TGTGCCAGCAGCCCCCTAGCGGCCCCGTCCTACGAGCAGTACTTC
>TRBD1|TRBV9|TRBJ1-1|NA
CASSVDAGTGMPEAFF
TGTGCCAGCAGCGTAGATGCCGGGACAGGGATGCCTGAAGCTTTCTTT
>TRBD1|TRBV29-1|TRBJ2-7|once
CSVGDRGPPYEQYF
TGCAGCGTGGGGGACAGGGGCCCCCCCTACGAGCAGTACTTC
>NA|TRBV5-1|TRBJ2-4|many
CASSLEGFAKNIQYF
TGCGCCAGCAGCTTGGAGGGTTTCGCCAAAAACATTCAGTACTTC
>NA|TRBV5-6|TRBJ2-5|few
CATGVRGQETQYF
TGTGCCACCGGAGTGCGGGGCCAAGAGACCCAGTACTTC
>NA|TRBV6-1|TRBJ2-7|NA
CASSYGTNYEQYF
TGTGCCAGCAGTTATGGTACGAACTACGAGCAGTACTTC
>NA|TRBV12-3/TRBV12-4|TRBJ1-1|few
CASSLGPEGAFF
TGTGCCAGCAGTTTAGGCCCCGAGGGAGCTTTCTTT
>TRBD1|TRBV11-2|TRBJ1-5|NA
CASSLGDRANDQPQHF
TGTGCCAGCAGCTTAGGGGACAGGGCCAACGACCAGCCCCAGCATTTT
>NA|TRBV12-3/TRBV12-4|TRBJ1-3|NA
CASSYAGHAGNTIYF
TGTGCCAGCAGTTATGCCGGACACGCAGGAAACACCATATATTTT
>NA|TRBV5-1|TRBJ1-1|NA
CASSGGGRGNTEAFF
TGCGCCAGCAGCGGTGGTGGGAGAGGGAACACTGAAGCTTTCTTT
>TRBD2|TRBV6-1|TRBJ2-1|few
CASSERGLAGGYEQFF
TGTGCCAGCAGTGAAAGGGGACTAGCGGGAGGATATGAGCAGTTCTTC
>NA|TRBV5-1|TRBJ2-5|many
CASSFAGAETQYF
TGCGCCAGCAGCTTCGCAGGGGCGGAGACCCAGTACTTC
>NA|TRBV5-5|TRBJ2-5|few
CASSLGQGVETQYF
TGTGCCAGCAGCTTGGGGCAGGGCGTTGAGACCCAGTACTTC
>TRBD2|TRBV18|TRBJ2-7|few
CASSPLAGDEEQYF
TGTGCCAGCTCACCCCTAGCGGGAGATGAAGAGCAGTACTTC
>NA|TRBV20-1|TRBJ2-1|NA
CSAPPLADYNEQFF
TGCAGTGCCCCACCGTTAGCGGATTACAATGAGCAGTTCTTC
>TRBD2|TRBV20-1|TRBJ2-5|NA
CSARRLAGVAGETQYF
TGCAGTGCTAGGCGGTTAGCGGGAGTTGCGGGAGAGACCCAGTACTTC
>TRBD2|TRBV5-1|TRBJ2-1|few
CASRRTSESDNEQFF
TGCGCCAGCAGGAGGACTAGCGAGTCAGACAATGAGCAGTTCTTC
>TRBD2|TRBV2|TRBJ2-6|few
CASSEARGAGANVLTF
TGTGCCAGCAGTGAAGCGCGGGGGGCTGGGGCCAACGTCCTGACTTTC
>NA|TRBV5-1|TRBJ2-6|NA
CASSLEGVPGANVLTF
TGCGCCAGCAGCTTGGAAGGGGTCCCTGGGGCCAACGTCCTGACTTTC
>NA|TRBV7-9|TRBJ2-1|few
CALSIAYNEQFF
TGTGCCCTCTCTATAGCCTACAATGAGCAGTTCTTC
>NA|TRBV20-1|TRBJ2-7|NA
CSARPRTGYEQYF
TGCAGTGCTAGACCCCGAACAGGGTACGAGCAGTACTTC
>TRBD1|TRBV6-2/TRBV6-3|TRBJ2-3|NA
CASSYSKGAPDTQYF
TGTGCCAGCAGTTACTCGAAGGGGGCTCCAGATACGCAGTATTTT
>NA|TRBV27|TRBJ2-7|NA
CATLPPSSYEQYF
TGTGCCACCTTACCGCCGAGCTCCTACGAGCAGTACTTC
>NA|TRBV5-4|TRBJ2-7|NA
CASSHPSADEQYF
TGTGCCAGCAGCCACCCCTCAGCGGACGAGCAGTACTTC
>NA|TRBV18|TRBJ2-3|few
CASSPRETDTQYF
TGTGCCAGCTCACCACGGGAAACAGATACGCAGTATTTT
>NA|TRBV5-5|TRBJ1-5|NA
CASSPGGRMAGQGPQHF
TGTGCCAGCAGCCCTGGGGGTCGTATGGCTGGCCAGGGGCCCCAGCATTTT
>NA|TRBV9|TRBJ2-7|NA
CASSASPDNYEQYF
TGTGCCAGCAGCGCAAGTCCAGACAACTACGAGCAGTACTTC
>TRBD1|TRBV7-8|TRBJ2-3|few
CASSAEDRGPTDTQYF
TGTGCCAGCAGCGCGGAGGACAGGGGGCCAACAGATACGCAGTATTTT
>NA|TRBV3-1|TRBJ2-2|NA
CASSQEDRLTGELFF
TGTGCCAGCAGCCAAGAAGACAGGCTCACCGGGGAGCTGTTTTTT
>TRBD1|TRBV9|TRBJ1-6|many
CASSGIQGTNSPLHF
TGTGCCAGCAGCGGAATACAGGGGACTAATTCACCCCTCCACTTT
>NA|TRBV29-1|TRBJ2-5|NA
CSVDEGRETQYF
TGCAGCGTTGATGAGGGGAGGGAGACCCAGTACTTC
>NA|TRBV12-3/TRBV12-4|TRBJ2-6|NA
CASSLRGSGSGANVLTF
TGTGCCAGCAGTTTAAGGGGTTCTGGGTCTGGGGCCAACGTCCTGACTTTC
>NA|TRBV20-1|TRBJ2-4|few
CSAGGAPGAKNIQYF
TGCAGTGCGGGGGGGGCCCCAGGGGCCAAAAACATTCAGTACTTC
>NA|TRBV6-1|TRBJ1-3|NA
CASGAKGGTTIYF
TGTGCCAGTGGGGCAAAGGGAGGAACCACCATATATTTT
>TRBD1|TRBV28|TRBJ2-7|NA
CASSLPGDRAYEQYF
TGTGCCAGCAGCCTTCCCGGGGACAGAGCCTACGAGCAGTACTTC
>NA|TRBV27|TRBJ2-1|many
CASGIPLEQFF
TGTGCCAGCGGGATTCCTCTTGAGCAGTTCTTC
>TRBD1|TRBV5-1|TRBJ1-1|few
CASSLARGQEWNTEAFF
TGCGCCAGCAGCTTGGCCCGAGGACAGGAATGGAACACTGAAGCTTTCTTT
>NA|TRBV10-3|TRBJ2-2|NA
CAISERPPNTGELFF
TGTGCCATCAGTGAGAGACCCCCGAACACCGGGGAGCTGTTTTTT
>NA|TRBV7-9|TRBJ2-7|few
CASSLSQGRNEQYF
TGTGCCAGCAGCTTATCTCAGGGGAGGAACGAGCAGTACTTC